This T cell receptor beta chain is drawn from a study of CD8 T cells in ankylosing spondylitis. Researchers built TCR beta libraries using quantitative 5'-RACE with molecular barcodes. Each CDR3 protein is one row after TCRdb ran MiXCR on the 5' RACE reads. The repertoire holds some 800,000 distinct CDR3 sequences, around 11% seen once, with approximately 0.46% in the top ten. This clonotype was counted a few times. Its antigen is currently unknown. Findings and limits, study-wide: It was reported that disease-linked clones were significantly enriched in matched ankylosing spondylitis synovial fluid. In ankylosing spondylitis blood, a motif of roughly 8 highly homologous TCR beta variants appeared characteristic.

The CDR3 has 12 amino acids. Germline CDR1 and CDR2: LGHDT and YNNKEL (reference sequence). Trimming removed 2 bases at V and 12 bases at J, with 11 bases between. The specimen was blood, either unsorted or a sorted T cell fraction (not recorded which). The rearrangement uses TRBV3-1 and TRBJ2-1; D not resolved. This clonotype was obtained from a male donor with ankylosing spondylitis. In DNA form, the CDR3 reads TGTGCCAGCAGCCAATATACTACATGGCAGTTCTTC. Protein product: CASSQYTTWQFF.